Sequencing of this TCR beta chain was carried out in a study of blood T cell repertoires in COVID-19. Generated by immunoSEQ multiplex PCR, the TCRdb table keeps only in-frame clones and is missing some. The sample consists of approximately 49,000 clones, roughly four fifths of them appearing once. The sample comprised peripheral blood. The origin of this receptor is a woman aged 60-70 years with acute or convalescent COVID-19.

The CDR3 protein is CASNRGRVQETQYF. The CDR3 bases are TGCGCCAGCAACAGGGGGAGAGTCCAAGAGACCCAGTACTTC. This sequence joins TRBV5-1 and TRBJ2-5; 8 nucleotides match TRBD1. Losses at the gene ends were 6 bases for V and 1 base for J; bases not matched to a gene: 5. Germline CDR1 SGHRS, CDR2 YFSETQ. There are 14 residues in the CDR3. Drawing the rest from reference TRBV5-1 and TRBJ2-5, the complete variable domain is KAGVTQTPRYLIKTRGQQVTLSCSPISGHRSVSWYQQTPGQGLQFLFEYFSETQRNKGNFPGRFSGRQFSNSRSEMNVSTLELGDSALYLCASNRGRVQETQYFGPGTRLLVL.